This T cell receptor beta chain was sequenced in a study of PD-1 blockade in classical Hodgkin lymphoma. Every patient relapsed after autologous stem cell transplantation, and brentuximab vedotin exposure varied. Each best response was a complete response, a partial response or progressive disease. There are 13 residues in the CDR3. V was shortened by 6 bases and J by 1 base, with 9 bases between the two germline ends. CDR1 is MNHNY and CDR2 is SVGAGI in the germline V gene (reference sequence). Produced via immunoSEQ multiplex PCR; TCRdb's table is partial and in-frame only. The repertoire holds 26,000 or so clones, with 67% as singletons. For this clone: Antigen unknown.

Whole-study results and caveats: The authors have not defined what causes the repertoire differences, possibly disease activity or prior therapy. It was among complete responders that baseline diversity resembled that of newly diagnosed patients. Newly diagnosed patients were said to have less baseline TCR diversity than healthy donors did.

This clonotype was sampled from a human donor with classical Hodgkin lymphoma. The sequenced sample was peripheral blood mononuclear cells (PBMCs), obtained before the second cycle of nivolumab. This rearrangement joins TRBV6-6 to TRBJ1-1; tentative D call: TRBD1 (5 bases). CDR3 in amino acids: CASRLDRNTEAFF. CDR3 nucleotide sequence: TGTGCCAGCAGACTCGACAGGAACACTGAAGCTTTCTTT.